Listed here are 6 T cell receptor beta chains from one sample, sequenced in a study of beta chain features in type 1 diabetes. The authors reverse transcribed all of the isolated RNA, so sequencing captured expressed TCRB transcripts. Some clones are missing from TCRdb's copy, which holds only in-frame ones; the method was immunoSEQ multiplex PCR. The sample has about 650,000 clones, 9.5% to 15% seen once. Study-wide findings and caveats: There was a moderate but significant shortening of TCRB CDR3s in all four CD4+ subsets of Type 1 diabetes patients.

The antigens these receptors bind are not known. Material: naive CD4+ T cells from blood. These receptors were obtained from a man aged 25-45 years with type 1 diabetes.

This clone was detected a few times. The chain has TRBV18 and TRBJ1-4; 9 bases agree with TRBD1. Germline V gene lookup returns CDR1 KGHSH and CDR2 LQKENI. V gave up 2 bases and J gave up 6 bases; unmatched junction bases: 4. This CDR3 spans 15 amino acids. The CDR3 loop reads CASSPKRTGDEKLFF. Here the CDR3 DNA reads TGTGCCAGCTCACCAAAGAGGACAGGGGATGAAAAACTGTTTTTT.

On this clone: At the DNA level, this CDR3 is encoded by other sequences in the same sample as well. This chain links TRBV6-5 with TRBJ2-5, with a tentative D call TRBD2 (5 bases). The V and J ends lost 0 bases and 5 bases respectively, with 7 bases between them. This CDR3 region has 13 residues. Germline CDR1 is MNHEY and CDR2 is SVGAGI. CDR3 region: CASSYSGGETQYF. CDR3 bases: TGTGCCAGCAGTTACTCGGGCGGGGAGACCCAGTACTTC.

On this clone itself: The sample holds other DNA sequences that translate to the same CDR3. The chain joins TRBV5-1 to TRBJ1-5; TRBD1 might be the D (6 bases). Looked up from germline, CDR1 is SGHRS and CDR2 is YFSETQ. The CDR3 spans 15 residues. V was shortened by 2 bases and J by 0 bases, with 9 bases between the two germline ends. The DNA of the CDR3 is TGCGCCAGCAGCTTAGGGGGTTATAGCAATCAGCCCCAGCATTTT. Translation: CASSLGGYSNQPQHF.

The rearrangement links TRBV5-1 to TRBJ2-7; 8 bases map to TRBD1. Germline CDR1 reads SGHRS; CDR2 reads YFSETQ. V trimming: 3 bases; J trimming: 2 bases; junction bases outside the gene matches: 4. CDR3 size: 14 residues. The CDR3 spells CASSSGQEPYEQYF. Here the CDR3 DNA reads TGCGCCAGCAGCTCGGGACAGGAGCCCTACGAGCAGTACTTC. The whole variable domain, remainder taken from reference TRBV5-1 and TRBJ2-7, is KAGVTQTPRYLIKTRGQQVTLSCSPISGHRSVSWYQQTPGQGLQFLFEYFSETQRNKGNFPGRFSGRQFSNSRSEMNVSTLELGDSALYLCASSSGQEPYEQYFGPGTRLTVT.

This clone was counted a few times. The gene calls are TRBV28 and TRBJ2-3; possible D gene TRBD2, 6 bases. Germline V gene lookup returns CDR1 MDHEN and CDR2 SYDVKM. V was pared by 5 bases and J by 2 bases, with 14 bases between. This CDR3 has 15 residues. CDR3: CASSGAGSFTDTQYF. The CDR3 DNA is TGTGCCAGCAGTGGAGCGGGTTCGTTCACAGATACGCAGTATTTT. The complete variable domain, with remaining parts taken from reference TRBV28 and TRBJ2-3, reads DVKVTQSSRYLVKRTGEKVFLECVQDMDHENMFWYRQDPGLGLRLIYFSYDVKMKEKGDIPEGYSVSREKKERFSLILESASTNQTSMYLCASSGAGSFTDTQYFGPGTRLTVL.

The CDR3 here is CASSLQGARNTQYF. CDR3 DNA sequence: TGTGCCAGCAGCTTACAGGGGGCTCGGAATACGCAGTATTTT. This sequence joins TRBV27 and TRBJ2-3; 9 bases agree with TRBD1. The CDR3 consists of 14 residues. Germline V gene lookup returns CDR1 MNHEY and CDR2 SMNVEV (reference sequence). Unmatched junction bases numbered 8, after V lost 6 bases and J lost 7 bases.